Listed below are T cell receptor beta chains from one sample, sequenced in a study of CD8+ T cells in alopecia areata. Sequencing was performed with immunoSEQ multiplex PCR; in TCRdb, only in-frame clones are kept and a portion is missing. This table has 150,000 to 200,000 clones, more than 50% appearing once. Sequencing used CD4+ T cells sorted from blood, obtained at week 24, from a patient treated with tofacitinib. These receptors were collected from a human donor with alopecia areata. Each CDR3 is given with its conserved first and last residue. D genes are given only for firm matches. For some rows the clone size is stated as once, few or many, or as a class when expanded; others skip it.

j_call v_call d_call clone_size cdr3_nt cdr3_aa
TRBJ1-3 TRBV23-1 TRBD1 many TGCGCCAGCAACAACAGGGGTAGCGGAAACACCATATATTTT CASNNRGSGNTIYF
TRBJ2-3 TRBV14 TRBD2 few TGTGCCAGCAGCCAAACGGGGGGGCCGGTAGATACGCAGTATTTT CASSQTGGPVDTQYF
TRBJ1-1 TRBV5-6 - - TGTGCCAGCAGCTTGGACAGGGAGAACCTCTTT CASSLDRENLF
TRBJ1-1 TRBV27 TRBD1 - TGTGCCAGCGGGTCGACAGGGAGGGGTGAAGCTTTCTTT CASGSTGRGEAFF
TRBJ2-1 TRBV7-3 - - TGTGCCAGCAGCTTAGATAAGCGTATGGAGCAGTTCTTC CASSLDKRMEQFF
TRBJ2-6 TRBV6-5 - - TGTGCCAGCAGTTATTTTATTGGCACTGGGGCCAACGTCCTGACTTTC CASSYFIGTGANVLTF
TRBJ1-1 TRBV18 - - TGTGCCAGCTCGATGAGGCAGAACACTGAAGCTTTCTTT CASSMRQNTEAFF
TRBJ2-7 TRBV29-1 - - TGCAGCGCCCAGAGGGGTAACGAGCAGTACTTC CSAQRGNEQYF
TRBJ1-6 TRBV7-9 TRBD1 - TGTGCCAGCAGCCAGGGACAGTTTAATTCACCCCTCCACTTT CASSQGQFNSPLHF
TRBJ1-6 TRBV11-2 TRBD1 - TGTGCCAGCAGCTTCAGGGACAGCAGCTCCTATAATTCACCCCTCCACTTT CASSFRDSSSYNSPLHF
TRBJ2-2 TRBV5-1 - - TGCGCCAGCAGCTTGGGGGCCAGACAGACCGGGGAGCTGTTTTTT CASSLGARQTGELFF
TRBJ2-3 TRBV7-2 - few TGTGCCAGCAGCTTCCAATCCCTGGATACGCAGTATTTT CASSFQSLDTQYF
TRBJ1-1 TRBV6-5 - - TGTGCCAGCAGTAACTCGGGGAACACTGAAGCTTTCTTT CASSNSGNTEAFF
TRBJ1-2 TRBV25-1 - - TGTGCCAGCAGTGCGGCAGGGGATCTAGGGGGCTACACCTTC CASSAAGDLGGYTF
TRBJ2-2 TRBV4-3 - - TGCGCCAGCAGCCAGGTGGGAGCCGGGGGGAACACCGGGGAGCTGTTTTTT CASSQVGAGGNTGELFF
TRBJ1-2 TRBV20-1 TRBD1 - TGCAGTGCTTACGGGACAGATGGCTACACCTTC CSAYGTDGYTF
TRBJ2-1 TRBV7-2 - once TGTGCCAGCAGCTTAGAGGTTGGGCCGATCTACAATGAGCAGTTCTTC CASSLEVGPIYNEQFF
TRBJ2-2 TRBV29-1 - - TGCAGCGTCCGGGACAAGGGTAACACCGGGGAGCTGTTTTTT CSVRDKGNTGELFF
TRBJ1-3 TRBV6-1 - - TGTGCCAGCAGTACAGGTGGACTGTCTGGAAACACCATATATTTT CASSTGGLSGNTIYF
TRBJ1-2 TRBV11-1 - - TGTGCCAGCAGCGAAGACAGGAAAACTTATGGCTACACCTTC CASSEDRKTYGYTF
TRBJ2-3 TRBV5-1 TRBD2 - TGCGCCAGCAGCTTGGCAACTAGCGGGGGCCGCCCCGGCACAGATACGCAGTATTTT CASSLATSGGRPGTDTQYF
TRBJ1-2 TRBV6-6 - few TGTGCCAGCAGTTATGAGCTCGGATCTAACTATGGCTACACCTTC CASSYELGSNYGYTF
TRBJ1-6 TRBV7-9 - - TGTGCCAGCAGCTTAACTTTAGGGACCGTTAATTCACCCCTCCACTTT CASSLTLGTVNSPLHF
TRBJ1-5 TRBV30 TRBD1 - TGTGCCTGCGAAGGGGGCCGGAATCAGCCCCAGCATTTT CACEGGRNQPQHF
TRBJ2-3 TRBV19 - few TGTGCCAGTAGTATGTCTTTGGGCACGCAGTATTTT CASSMSLGTQYF
TRBJ2-1 TRBV9 TRBD2 - TGTGCCAGCAGCGTAGGGCCGGACTATAAGCGGGGGTCCAACAATGAGCAGTTCTTC CASSVGPDYKRGSNNEQFF
TRBJ2-3 TRBV9 - - TGTGCCAGCAGCGTAAGCCTGGCAAGCACAGATACGCAGTATTTT CASSVSLASTDTQYF
TRBJ1-5 TRBV6-6 TRBD1 - TGTGCCAGCATATCCGACAGGGGAGGTCAGCCCCAGCATTTT CASISDRGGQPQHF
TRBJ2-5 TRBV20-1 - - TGCAGTGCCACCGTCGCAGGGGCCCAGTACTTC CSATVAGAQYF
TRBJ1-1 TRBV6-1 TRBD1 - TGTGCCAGCAGTGTTATGGACAGGGCCCTTGGGCAAGGAGCTTTCTTT CASSVMDRALGQGAFF
TRBJ2-2 TRBV29-1 - few TGCAGCGTTGTGAGACGTAAGAACACCGGGGAGCTGTTTTTT CSVVRRKNTGELFF
TRBJ1-2 TRBV27 TRBD1 few TGTGCCAGCAGTACCAACAGGGGATATGGCTACACCTTC CASSTNRGYGYTF
TRBJ1-1 TRBV9 - - TGTGCCAGCAGCGTCGGACCCGGGGCGAACACTGAAGCTTTCTTT CASSVGPGANTEAFF
TRBJ2-7 TRBV10-1 TRBD2 few TGCGCCAGCAGTGCCGGGACTAGCAGCGACGAGCAGTACTTC CASSAGTSSDEQYF
TRBJ1-2 TRBV10-3 TRBD1 - TGTGCCATCAGGGGGAGACAGGGAGAACGGGGCTACACCTTC CAIRGRQGERGYTF
TRBJ1-2 TRBV30 TRBD1 - TGTGCCTTGCCGGGACAGGGAGCTGGTGGCTACACCTTC CALPGQGAGGYTF
TRBJ2-7 TRBV29-1 TRBD1 - TGCAGCGTTGAGGGACAGGGAAACTACGAGCAGTACTTC CSVEGQGNYEQYF
TRBJ1-1 TRBV30 TRBD1 - TGTGCCTGGAGTGCAGCCGGACAGGGGAAGGTTGTGAACACTGAAGCTTTCTTT CAWSAAGQGKVVNTEAFF
TRBJ2-7 TRBV2 - - TGTGCCAGCAGTGATGAAGGGTACGAGCAGTACTTC CASSDEGYEQYF
TRBJ2-1 TRBV29-1 - - TGCAGCGTTGTCACCGGGAACAATGAGCAGTTCTTC CSVVTGNNEQFF